Listed here are 4 T cell receptor beta chains from one sample, sequenced in a study of T cell responses to AZD1222 COVID-19 vaccine. Sequencing was performed with immunoSEQ multiplex PCR; in TCRdb, only in-frame clones are kept and a portion is missing. The sample gives some 94,000 clones, about 85% of which show up once; around 3.1% is in the top ten. The specimen was peripheral blood, collected on day 0 of AZD1222 vaccination. All receptors come from an adult in good health.

This chain uses TRBV5-6 with TRBJ2-7; 16 bases are shared with TRBD2. Germline assignment: CDR1 SGHDT and CDR2 YYEEEE. CDR3 length: 17 residues. V lost 4 bases to trimming and J lost 9 bases; unmatched junction nucleotides: 13. The CDR3 is CASSKQGLAGGVLVQYV. CDR3 in DNA: TGTGCCAGCAGCAAACAGGGACTAGCGGGAGGGGTGCTGGTGCAGTACGTC.

This clone was detected only a few times. This sequence joins TRBV7-8 and TRBJ1-3; D possibly corresponds to TRBD1 (6 bases). CDR3 length: 16 residues. Trimming left V 0 bases short and J 0 bases short, with 9 bases between. Looked up from germline, CDR1 is SGHVS and CDR2 is FQNEAQ. CDR3 sequence (DNA): TGTGCCAGCAGCTTAGCGCCCAGGGGCTCTGGAAACACCATATATTTT. Protein sequence: CASSLAPRGSGNTIYF.

The genes are TRBV19 and TRBJ2-5, with TRBD2 matching over 9 bases. The J segment lost 4 bases and the V segment lost 7 bases, leaving 10 bases of the junction unmatched. Germline CDR1 reads LNHDA; CDR2 reads SQIVND (reference sequence). There are 15 residues in the CDR3. CDR3 sequence (DNA): TGTGCCAGTACCGCGGGGGGGCGGATCGGAGAGACCCAGTACTTC. Translation: CASTAGGRIGETQYF. Based on the CDR3 plus reference TRBV19 and TRBJ2-5, the full variable domain is DGGITQSPKYLFRKEGQNVTLSCEQNLNHDAMYWYRQDPGQGLRLIYYSQIVNDFQKGDIAEGYSVSREKKESFPLTVTSAQKNPTAFYLCASTAGGRIGETQYFGPGTRLLVL.

The rearrangement uses TRBV5-8 and TRBJ1-4, with unresolved D. The germline gives CDR1 SGHTS, CDR2 YDEGEE. Trimming took off 6 bases at V and 5 bases at J, with 23 bases between the two ends. The CDR3 extends over 17 amino acids. CDR3 protein: CASTPRRSDTGNEKLFF. The DNA for the CDR3 is TGTGCCAGCACCCCCCGAAGGTCCGACACTGGAAATGAAAAACTGTTTTTT.